This T cell receptor beta chain was documented in a study of cytomegalovirus exposure and HLA in healthy donors. Regarding the study as a whole: Three chains linked to CMV were shown in vitro to be specific for CMV antigens. TCR beta chains numbering some 160 were designated cytomegalovirus-associated. In a later analysis, at a false discovery rate of 0.05, 17,000 or so TCR beta sequences were associated with HLA alleles.

The study ran its PCR with 60 Vbeta and 13 Jbeta primers. The method was immunoSEQ multiplex PCR; TCRdb's version includes in-frame clones alone and lacks a portion of them. Of approximately 180,000 clones in the sample, 84% were seen once. The V end lost 3 bases, the J end lost 0 bases, and 11 bases lay between the germline ends. This CDR3 is built from 15 residues. The V gene's germline CDR1 is LNHDA and CDR2 SQIVND (reference sequence). Points on this clone: Its antigen remains unknown.

The chain couples TRBV19 to TRBJ1-1, with a tentative D call TRBD1 (6 bases). The sequence came from a girl aged 10-17 years in good health and CMV-seropositive. Sequencing was done on a sample of PBMCs. CDR3 DNA sequence: TGTGCCAGTAGTATGCGGGGGGCCATGAACACTGAAGCTTTCTTT. As protein: CASSMRGAMNTEAFF.